This TCR beta chain was sequenced for a study of post-analysis software for immune sequencing data. The overall study: The cohort encompassed relapsing-remitting, secondary progressive and progressive-relapsing multiple sclerosis disease courses. Study results and caveats: When compared against controls, multiple sclerosis patients showed significantly lower normalized Chao1 diversity.

Turning to this clonotype: The antigen is unknown.

Unique molecular identifiers had been added to the TCR beta cDNA libraries. Each CDR3 protein is one row after TCRdb ran MiXCR on the PCR reads. Of some 690,000 distinct CDR3 sequences in the sample, around 64% were seen once. This TCR derives from a girl under 10 years old with multiple sclerosis. The sequencing input was blood.

The CDR3 region has the DNA TGTGCCAGCAGCTTTCTAGCGGGAGCCTACGAGCAGTACTTC. Translating it yields CASSFLAGAYEQYF. V and J are TRBV13 and TRBJ2-7, with 10 nucleotides matching TRBD2. CDR3 length: 14 amino acids. The V gene's germline CDR1 is PRHDT and CDR2 FYEKMQ (reference sequence). V dropped 3 bases and J dropped 2; count of bases not matched to a gene: 1.